What follows is one T cell receptor beta chain and its context. No base quality values were provided; no much bigger clone lies one nucleotide off. Library preparation employed the immunoSEQ multiplex PCR assay. For most patients, genomic DNA was isolated with the Qiagen DNeasy Blood and Tissue Kit and shipped frozen to Adaptive Biotechnologies for TCR sequencing. For most patients, genomic DNA was subjected to high-throughput TCR-beta CDR3 sequencing by Adaptive Biotechnologies. The paper's data handling went like this. TCR sequencing data were retrieved from Adaptive's ImmunoSEQ software for about 17 patients, whereas a few other patients were processed with MiXCR and VDJtools. To correct CD4 versus CD8 sorting errors, any sequence found in both subsets at a frequency ratio below 5:1 was removed. CDR3 nucleotide sequences shared between donor and recipient were removed because the origin of such sequences could not be assigned. To be classed as alloreactive, a clone needed at least 2-fold expansion over unstimulated cells and a minimum CFSE-low frequency of 0.002% (template counts) or 0.001% (read counts). Clones were considered mappable if detected in sequenced pre-transplant spleen, lymph node, or MLR CFSE-low populations of the donor or recipient. Cumulative frequency of alloreactive clones was calculated as a percentage of all sequences weighted by copy number. TCRdb took this table from immuneACCESS and kept in-frame rearrangements with V and J called. Such tables lack part of the clones; where checked against another copy, unresolved V genes explain under half of the gap, and the rest is unexplained. The D gene and trimming were derived from the DNA, and the V and J assignments and clone size from that table. Counted in this sample were 20,000 to 25,000 clones; 55% to 65% of them appeared once. The ten largest account for 1% of the sample.

These data are taken from a study of graft-versus-host responses after intestinal transplantation (dated by TCRdb to about 2021). Turning to the overall study: The transplants that recipients got were multivisceral, liver-intestinal, or isolated intestinal. Samples from three later patients were sequenced in-house on an Illumina MiSeq with MiXCR processing rather than by the commercial service. A peak of at least 4% donor T cells among recipient peripheral blood mononuclear cells was the definition used for donor T cell macrochimerism. Alloreactive clones were identified by sequencing pre-transplant mixed lymphocyte reaction products and comparing these products with unstimulated pre-transplant donor and recipient T cells. All recipients received anti-thymocyte globulin induction followed by maintenance tacrolimus and steroids for around three years. Graft-versus-host and host-versus-graft alloreactive T cell clones were tracked in the graft, circulation and bone marrow after intestinal transplantation using bulk TCR-beta CDR3 sequencing. A cohort of some 24 intestinal transplant recipients, including one retransplant, was enrolled, and a few patients lacking pretransplant specimens were excluded. Study-wide conclusions, independent of this receptor: In the allografts of patients with donor T cell macrochimerism, GvH to HvG T cell clonal ratios were high. GvH clones were found in recipient bone marrow, and some of the GvH clones appeared earlier in ileal mucosa or blood, which is consistent with an intestinal mucosal origin. The conclusions were limited by the relatively low number and heterogeneity of the intestinal transplant patients. Early after transplant, peak levels of circulating GvH clones were found to be associated with declines in HvG clones.

CDR1 and CDR2 (SNHLY, FYNNEI) derive from the germline V gene. V loses 6 bases at its end and J loses 4 bases; junction bases beyond the gene matches: 3. The CDR3 measures 14 amino acids from cysteine to phenylalanine. Just the 42-base CDR3 DNA is kept, in frame starting at base 1. In light of the paper, this sample's time point label describes: cells obtained before transplantation from donor or recipient. Mixed lymphocyte reactions plated around 200,000 CFSE-labeled pre-transplant responders with around 200,000 irradiated violet-dye-labeled stimulators and were cultured for about six days. After the mixed lymphocyte reaction, proliferating CD3+CD4+CFSE-low and CD3+CD8+CFSE-low responder cells were FACS-sorted on a BD Influx sorter.

The sequenced sample was alloreactive CD4+ T cells from a mixed lymphocyte reaction culture, obtained before intestinal transplant. Per the publication, the cell subset or site label means: CFSE-low proliferating T cells sorted from roughly six-day pre-transplant mixed lymphocyte reaction (GvH or HvG direction). The rearrangement combines TRBV2 with TRBJ2-7, and TRBD2 aligns with 13 junction nucleotides. The clonotype comes from a human patient who received an intestinal transplant. Here the CDR3 is given as CASRRTSGSYEQYF. The DNA sequence is as follows: TGTGCCAGCAGGCGGACTAGCGGGAGTTACGAGCAGTACTTC.